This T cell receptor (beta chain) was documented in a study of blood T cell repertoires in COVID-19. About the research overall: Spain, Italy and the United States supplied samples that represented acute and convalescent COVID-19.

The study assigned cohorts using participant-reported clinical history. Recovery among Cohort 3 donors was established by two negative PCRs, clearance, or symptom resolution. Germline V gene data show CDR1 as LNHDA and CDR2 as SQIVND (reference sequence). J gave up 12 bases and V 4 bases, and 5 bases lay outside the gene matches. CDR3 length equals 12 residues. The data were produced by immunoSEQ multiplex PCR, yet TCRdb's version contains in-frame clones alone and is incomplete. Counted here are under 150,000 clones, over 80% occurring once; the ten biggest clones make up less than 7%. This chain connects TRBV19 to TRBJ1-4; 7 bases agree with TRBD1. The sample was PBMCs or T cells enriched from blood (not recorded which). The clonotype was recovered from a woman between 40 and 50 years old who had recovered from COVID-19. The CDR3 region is CASSKDRVQLFF. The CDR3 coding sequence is TGTGCCAGTAGTAAAGACAGGGTCCAACTGTTTTTT.